This T cell receptor (beta chain) appears in the sequencing data of a study of beta chain features in type 1 diabetes. Study at large: Analysis included 107,917,701 sorted cells drawn from all samples.

This clone was picked up a small number of times. The antigen remains undetermined. Sequenced material consisted of expressed TCRB transcripts (all of the isolated RNA was reverse transcribed). Clones were read by immunoSEQ multiplex PCR, and TCRdb kept only the in-frame ones, dropping some. The table records some 350,000 clones, over 8.5% of them present only once. Study-level results: Type 1 diabetes patients showed fewer insertions and more deletions at VDJ junctions. Type 1 diabetes patients showed a moderate but significant shortening of TCRB CDR3s in all four CD4+ subsets.

A single heparinised draw of around 0.11 L on average was taken per donor. Trimming removed 7 bases from V and 0 bases from J, with 14 bases in between. CDR1 SGHRS and CDR2 YFSETQ come from the germline V gene. This CDR3 comprises 14 residues. The sequenced material came from central memory CD4+ T cells from blood. The rearrangement uses TRBV5-1 and TRBJ2-7, with unresolved D. The source is a man aged 25-45 years with type 1 diabetes. The CDR3 loop is CASQATASSYEQYF. CDR3 coding DNA: TGCGCCAGCCAAGCTACCGCGAGCTCCTACGAGCAGTACTTC.